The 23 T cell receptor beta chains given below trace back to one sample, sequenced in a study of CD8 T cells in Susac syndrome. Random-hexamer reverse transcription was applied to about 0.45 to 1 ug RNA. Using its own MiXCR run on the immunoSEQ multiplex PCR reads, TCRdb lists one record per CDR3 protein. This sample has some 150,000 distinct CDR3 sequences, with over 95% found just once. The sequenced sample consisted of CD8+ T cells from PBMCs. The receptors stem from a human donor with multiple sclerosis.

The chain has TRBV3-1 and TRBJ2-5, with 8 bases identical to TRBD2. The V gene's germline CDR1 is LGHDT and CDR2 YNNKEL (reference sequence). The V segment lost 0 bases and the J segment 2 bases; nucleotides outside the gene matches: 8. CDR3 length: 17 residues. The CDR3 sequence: CASSQDRERGLQETQYF. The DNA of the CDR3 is TGTGCCAGCAGCCAAGACCGTGAGCGGGGGCTACAAGAGACCCAGTACTTC.

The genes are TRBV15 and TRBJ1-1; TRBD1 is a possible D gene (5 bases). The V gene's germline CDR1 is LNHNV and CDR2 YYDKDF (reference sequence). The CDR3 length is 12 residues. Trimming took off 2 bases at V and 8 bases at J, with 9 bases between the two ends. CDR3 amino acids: CATSRTGTEAFF. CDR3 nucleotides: TGTGCCACCAGCAGAACCGGGACCGAAGCTTTCTTT.

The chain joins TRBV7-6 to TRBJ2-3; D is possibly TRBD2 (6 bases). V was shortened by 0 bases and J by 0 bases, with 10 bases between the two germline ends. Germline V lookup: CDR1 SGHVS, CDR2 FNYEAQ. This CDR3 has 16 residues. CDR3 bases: TGTGCCAGCAGCTTAGCAGGCGGGGCTAGCACAGATACGCAGTATTTT. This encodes CASSLAGGASTDTQYF.

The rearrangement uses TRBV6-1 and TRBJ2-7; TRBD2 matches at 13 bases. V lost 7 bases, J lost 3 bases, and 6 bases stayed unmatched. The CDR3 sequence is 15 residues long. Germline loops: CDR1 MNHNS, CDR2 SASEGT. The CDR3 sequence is CASIGTSGTNYEQYV. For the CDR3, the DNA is TGTGCCAGCATAGGGACTAGCGGGACCAACTACGAGCAGTACGTC.

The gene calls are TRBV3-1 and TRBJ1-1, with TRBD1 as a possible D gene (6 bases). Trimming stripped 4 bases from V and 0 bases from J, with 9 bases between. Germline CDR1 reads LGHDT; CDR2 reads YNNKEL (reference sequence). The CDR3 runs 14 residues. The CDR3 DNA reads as TGTGCCAGCAGCCGTGGACAGATGAACACTGAAGCTTTCTTT. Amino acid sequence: CASSRGQMNTEAFF.

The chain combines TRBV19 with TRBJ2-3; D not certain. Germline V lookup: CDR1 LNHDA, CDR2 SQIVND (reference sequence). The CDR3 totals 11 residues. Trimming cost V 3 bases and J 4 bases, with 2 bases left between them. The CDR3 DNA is TGTGCCAGTAGTATTGCAGATACGCAGTATTTT. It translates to CASSIADTQYF.

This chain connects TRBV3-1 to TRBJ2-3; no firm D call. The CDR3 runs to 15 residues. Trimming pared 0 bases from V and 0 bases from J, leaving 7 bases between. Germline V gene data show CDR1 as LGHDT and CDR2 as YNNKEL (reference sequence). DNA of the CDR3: TGTGCCAGCAGCCAAGATTGGGCCAGCACAGATACGCAGTATTTT. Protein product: CASSQDWASTDTQYF.

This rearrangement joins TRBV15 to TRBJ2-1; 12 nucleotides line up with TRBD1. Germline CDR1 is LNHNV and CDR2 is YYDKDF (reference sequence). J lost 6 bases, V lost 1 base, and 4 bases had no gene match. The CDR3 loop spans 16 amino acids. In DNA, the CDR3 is TGTGCCACCAGCAGAGCAGGGACAGGGGGCGGCAATGAGCAGTTCTTC. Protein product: CATSRAGTGGGNEQFF.

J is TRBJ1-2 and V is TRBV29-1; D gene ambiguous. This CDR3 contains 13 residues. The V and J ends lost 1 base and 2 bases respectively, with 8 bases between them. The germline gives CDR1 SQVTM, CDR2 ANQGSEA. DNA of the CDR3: TGCAGCGTTGAAGCTACGGGAAACTATGGCTACACCTTC. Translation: CSVEATGNYGYTF.

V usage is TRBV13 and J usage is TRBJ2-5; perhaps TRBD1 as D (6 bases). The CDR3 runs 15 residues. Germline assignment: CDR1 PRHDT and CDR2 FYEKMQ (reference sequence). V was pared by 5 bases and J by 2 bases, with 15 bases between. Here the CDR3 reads CASSPTGRYQETQYF. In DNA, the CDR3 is TGTGCCAGCAGCCCGACAGGCCGATATCAAGAGACCCAGTACTTC.

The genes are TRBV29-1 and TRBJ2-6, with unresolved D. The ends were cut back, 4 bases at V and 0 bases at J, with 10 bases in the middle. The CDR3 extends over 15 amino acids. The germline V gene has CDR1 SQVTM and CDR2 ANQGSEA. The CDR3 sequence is CSVAPDYSGANVLTF. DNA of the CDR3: TGCAGCGTTGCCCCAGATTACTCTGGGGCCAACGTCCTGACTTTC.

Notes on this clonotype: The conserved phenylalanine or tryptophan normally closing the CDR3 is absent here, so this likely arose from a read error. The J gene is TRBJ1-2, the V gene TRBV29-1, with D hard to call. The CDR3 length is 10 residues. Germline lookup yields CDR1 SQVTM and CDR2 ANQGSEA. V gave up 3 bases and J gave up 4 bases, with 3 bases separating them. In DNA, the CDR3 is TGCAGCGTTGAGTCCTATGGCTACACCCTC. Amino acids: CSVESYGYTL.

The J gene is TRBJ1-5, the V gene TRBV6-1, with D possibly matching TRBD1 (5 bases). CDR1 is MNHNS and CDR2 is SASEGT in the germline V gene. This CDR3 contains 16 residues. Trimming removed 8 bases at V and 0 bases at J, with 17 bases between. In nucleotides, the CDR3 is TGTGCCAGCCAGACAGACGACAGCTATAGCAATCAGCCCCAGCATTTT. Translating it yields CASQTDDSYSNQPQHF.

The CDR3 nucleotides read TGTGCCAGCAGTACTTTGGGGGTTCTGGCTTCTGGGGCCAACGTCCTGACTTTC. Translation gives CASSTLGVLASGANVLTF. The chain couples TRBV12-3 or TRBV12-4 to TRBJ2-6; D is tentatively TRBD1 or TRBD2 (5 bases each). This CDR3 is built from 18 residues. Trimming stripped 5 bases from V and 1 base from J, with 18 bases between.

CDR3 protein: CASSRGAGDTQYF. CDR3 sequence (DNA): TGTGCCAGCAGTAGGGGTGCGGGTGATACGCAGTATTTT. The rearrangement links TRBV27 to TRBJ2-3; D may match TRBD1 or TRBD2 (5 bases each). CDR1 and CDR2 from the germline V gene are MNHEY and SMNVEV (reference sequence). The CDR3 has 13 amino acids. Between the trimmed V and J ends, which lost 5 bases and 6 bases, there was a span of 12 bases.

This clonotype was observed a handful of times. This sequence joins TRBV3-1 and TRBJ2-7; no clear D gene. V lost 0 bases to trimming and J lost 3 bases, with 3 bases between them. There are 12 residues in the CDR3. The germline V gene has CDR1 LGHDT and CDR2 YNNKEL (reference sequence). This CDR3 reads CASSQDRYEQYF. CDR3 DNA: TGTGCCAGCAGCCAAGATCGCTACGAGCAGTACTTC.

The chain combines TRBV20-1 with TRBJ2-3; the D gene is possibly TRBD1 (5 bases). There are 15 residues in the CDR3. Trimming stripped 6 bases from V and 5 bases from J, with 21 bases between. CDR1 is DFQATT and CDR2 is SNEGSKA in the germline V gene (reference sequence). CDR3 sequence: CSATMFQYQGDTQYF. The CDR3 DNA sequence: TGCAGTGCGACGATGTTTCAGTATCAGGGAGATACGCAGTATTTT.

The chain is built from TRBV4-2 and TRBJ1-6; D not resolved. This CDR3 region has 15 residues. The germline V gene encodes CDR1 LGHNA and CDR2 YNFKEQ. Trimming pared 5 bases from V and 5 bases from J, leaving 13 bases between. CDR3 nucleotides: TGTGCCAGCAGCAGGTCCCCTATAGATAATTCACCCCTCCACTTT. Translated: CASSRSPIDNSPLHF.

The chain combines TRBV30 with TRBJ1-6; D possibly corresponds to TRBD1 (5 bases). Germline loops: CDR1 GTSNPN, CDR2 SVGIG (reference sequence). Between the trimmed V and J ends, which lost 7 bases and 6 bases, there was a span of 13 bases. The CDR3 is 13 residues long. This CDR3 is CAYQGRLNSPLHF. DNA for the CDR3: TGTGCCTACCAGGGACGGCTTAATTCACCCCTCCACTTT.

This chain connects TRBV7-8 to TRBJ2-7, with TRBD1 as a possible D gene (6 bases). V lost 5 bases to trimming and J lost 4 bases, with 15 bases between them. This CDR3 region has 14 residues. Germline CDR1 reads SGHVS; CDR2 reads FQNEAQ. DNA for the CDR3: TGTGCCAGCAGCCCACCGACAGGAGGATACGAGCAGTACGTC. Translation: CASSPPTGGYEQYV.

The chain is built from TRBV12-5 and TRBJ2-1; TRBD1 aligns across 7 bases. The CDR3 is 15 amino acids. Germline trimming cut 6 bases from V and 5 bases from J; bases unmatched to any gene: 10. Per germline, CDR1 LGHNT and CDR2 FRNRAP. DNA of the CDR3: TGTGCTAGTGGCCTGGGACGGGACAGTAACAATGAGCAGTTCTTC. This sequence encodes CASGLGRDSNNEQFF. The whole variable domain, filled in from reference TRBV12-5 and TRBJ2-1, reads DARVTQTPRHKVTEMGQEVTMRCQPILGHNTVFWYRQTMMQGLELLAYFRNRAPLDDSGMPKDRFSAEMPDATLATLKIQPSEPRDSAVYFCASGLGRDSNNEQFFGPGTRLTVL.

The CDR3 region is CSAQSLAGASYNEQFF. CDR3 DNA sequence: TGCAGTGCTCAGAGCCTAGCGGGGGCCTCCTACAATGAGCAGTTCTTC. The chain joins TRBV20-1 to TRBJ2-1; 10 positions match TRBD2. The ends lost 5 bases at V and 0 bases at J; junction bases unmatched: 7. This CDR3 contains 16 residues. CDR1 is DFQATT, CDR2 SNEGSKA, per germline (reference sequence).

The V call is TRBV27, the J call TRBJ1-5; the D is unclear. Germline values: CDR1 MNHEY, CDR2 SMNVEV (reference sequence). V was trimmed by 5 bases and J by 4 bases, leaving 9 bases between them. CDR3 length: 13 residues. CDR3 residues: CASSLYQNQPQHF. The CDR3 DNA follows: TGTGCCAGCAGTCTCTACCAAAATCAGCCCCAGCATTTT.